This record looks at one TCR beta chain sequence and its context. The antigen remains unidentified. Other DNA sequences in the same sample also yield this CDR3. With baseline, cycle 4 day 1, and cycle 7 day 1 as timepoints, blood was sampled. Germline V CDR1 and CDR2: SQVTM, ANQGSEA. Trimming removed 4 bases from V and 5 bases from J, with 5 bases in between. The CDR3 is made up of 11 amino acids. The data originate from a study of OX40 agonist ivuxolimab in advanced cancers. For the study at large: Ivuxolimab is a fully human IgG2 antibody that activates OX40 (CD134). The study gave patients intravenous ivuxolimab at 0.01 to 10 mg/kg every 2 weeks. Whole-study findings and limits: Expansion of clones was among the lowest in partial responders at 0.1-3.0 mg/kg.

TCRdb's table, derived via immunoSEQ multiplex PCR, lists solely in-frame clones and lacks some. In the table there are fewer than 90,000 clones, about 91% of which are singletons. The chain employs TRBV29-1 and TRBJ2-2; no reliable D call. This clonotype was sampled from an adult with an advanced solid tumor such as melanoma, head and neck, liver or kidney cancer. The specimen comprised CD4+ or CD8+ T cells sorted from blood, sampled in a trial of the OX40 agonist ivuxolimab. The chain's CDR3 is CSVGSTGELFF. The CDR3 DNA reads as TGCAGCGTTGGGAGTACCGGGGAGCTGTTTTTT.